This TCR beta chain originates from a study of CD8+ T cells in alopecia areata. Across the study: Patients in the study were on tofacitinib for 6 to 18 months, then off it for 6 months. Study-level findings and limits: Because of a solitary nonresponder, the connection of baseline CD8+ expansion to response stays uncertain. Both scalp clonality and the expanded CD8+ clones among the top 100 showed a significant decrease with tofacitinib. Lesional scalp, especially alopecia totalis/universalis, showed higher clonality than normal scalp.

Of note for this clone: Its antigen is still unknown.

Trimming cost V 4 bases and J 5 bases, with 14 bases left between them. CDR3 length equals 14 residues. Germline V CDR1 and CDR2: SNHLY, FYNNEI. Treatment: oral pan-JAK inhibitor, 5-10 mg twice daily. Sequencing relied on a cDNA template that was reverse transcribed from extracted RNA. The protocol was immunoSEQ multiplex PCR, while the TCRdb copy is restricted to in-frame clones and leaves out a portion. The sample shows 150,000 to 200,000 clones, roughly 65% of them seen only once. The sequencing here drew on CD4+ T cells sorted from blood, taken at week 4, from a patient treated with tofacitinib. The rearrangement links TRBV2 to TRBJ1-1, with D possibly being TRBD1 (5 bases). The origin of this receptor is a human donor with alopecia areata. CDR3 protein: CASSAWGSLTEAFF. Here the CDR3 DNA reads TGTGCCAGCAGTGCGTGGGGCTCGTTAACTGAAGCTTTCTTT.